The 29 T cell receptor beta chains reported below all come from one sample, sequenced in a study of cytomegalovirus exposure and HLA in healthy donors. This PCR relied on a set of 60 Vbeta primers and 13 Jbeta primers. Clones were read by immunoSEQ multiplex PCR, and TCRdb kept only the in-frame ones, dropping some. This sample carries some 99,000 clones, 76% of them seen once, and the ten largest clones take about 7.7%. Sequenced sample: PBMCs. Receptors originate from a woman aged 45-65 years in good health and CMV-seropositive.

The CDR3, as DNA: TGTGCCAGCAGTTATCGGGGGGCGCGGGAAAAACTGTTTTTT. It specifies CASSYRGAREKLFF. The chain links TRBV6-5 to TRBJ1-4; possible D gene TRBD1, 6 bases. With 3 bases removed from V and 8 bases from J, the gap between germline ends came to 13 bases. There are 14 residues in the CDR3. Germline V lookup: CDR1 MNHEY, CDR2 SVGAGI.

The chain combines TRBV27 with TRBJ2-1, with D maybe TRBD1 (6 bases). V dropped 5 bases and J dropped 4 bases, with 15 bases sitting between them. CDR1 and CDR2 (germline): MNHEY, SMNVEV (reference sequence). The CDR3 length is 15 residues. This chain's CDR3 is CASSVGASLYNEQFF. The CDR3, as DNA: TGTGCCAGCAGTGTGGGGGCCTCCCTTTACAATGAGCAGTTCTTC.

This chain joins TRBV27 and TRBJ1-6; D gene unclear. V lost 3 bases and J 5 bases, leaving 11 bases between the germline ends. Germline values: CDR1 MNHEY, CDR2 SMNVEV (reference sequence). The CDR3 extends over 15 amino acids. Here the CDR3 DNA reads TGTGCCAGCAGTTTCCGACTTACCCATAATTCACCCCTCCACTTT. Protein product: CASSFRLTHNSPLHF.

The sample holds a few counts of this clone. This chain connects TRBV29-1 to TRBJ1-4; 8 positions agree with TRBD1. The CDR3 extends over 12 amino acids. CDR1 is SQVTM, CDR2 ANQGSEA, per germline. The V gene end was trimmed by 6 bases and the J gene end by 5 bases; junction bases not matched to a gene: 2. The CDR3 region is CSVRQGNEKLFF. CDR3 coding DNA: TGCAGCGTCAGACAGGGGAATGAAAAACTGTTTTTT. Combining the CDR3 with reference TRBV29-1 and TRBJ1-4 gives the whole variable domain SAVISQKPSRDICQRGTSLTIQCQVDSQVTMMFWYRQQPGQSLTLIATANQGSEATYESGFVIDKFPISRPNLTFSTLTVSNMSPEDSSIYLCSVRQGNEKLFFGSGTQLSVL.

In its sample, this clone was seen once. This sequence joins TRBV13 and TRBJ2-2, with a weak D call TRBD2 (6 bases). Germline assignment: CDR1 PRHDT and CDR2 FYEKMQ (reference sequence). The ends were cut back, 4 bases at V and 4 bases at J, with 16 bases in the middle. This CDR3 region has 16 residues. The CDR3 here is CASSSAGTLGTGELFF. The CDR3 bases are TGTGCCAGCAGCTCCGCCGGGACTCTGGGCACCGGGGAGCTGTTTTTT.

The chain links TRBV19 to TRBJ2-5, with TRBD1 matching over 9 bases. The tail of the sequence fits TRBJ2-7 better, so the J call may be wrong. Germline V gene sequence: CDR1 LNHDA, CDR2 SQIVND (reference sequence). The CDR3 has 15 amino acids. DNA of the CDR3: TGTGCCAGTAGTTCAACAGGGGGCGCTGGGTACGAGCAGTACTTC. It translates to CASSSTGGAGYEQYF.

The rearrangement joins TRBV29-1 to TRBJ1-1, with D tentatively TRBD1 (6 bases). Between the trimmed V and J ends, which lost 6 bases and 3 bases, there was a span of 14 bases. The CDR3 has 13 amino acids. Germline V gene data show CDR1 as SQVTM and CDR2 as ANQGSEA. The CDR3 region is CSVQGTRDTEAFF. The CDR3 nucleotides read TGCAGCGTCCAGGGGACACGGGACACTGAAGCTTTCTTT.

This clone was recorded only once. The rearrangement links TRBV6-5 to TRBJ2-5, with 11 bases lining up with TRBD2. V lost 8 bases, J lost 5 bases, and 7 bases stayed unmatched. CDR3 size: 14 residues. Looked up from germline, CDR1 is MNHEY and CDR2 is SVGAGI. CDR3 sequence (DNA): TGTGCCAGCGCTAGCGGGGGGAGGTCGGAGACCCAGTACTTC. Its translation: CASASGGRSETQYF.

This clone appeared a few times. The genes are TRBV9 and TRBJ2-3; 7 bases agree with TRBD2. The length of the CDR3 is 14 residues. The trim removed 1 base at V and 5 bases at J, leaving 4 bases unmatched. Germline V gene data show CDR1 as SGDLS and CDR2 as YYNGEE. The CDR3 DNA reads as TGTGCCAGCAGCGTACTTTCGGGAGGAGATACGCAGTATTTT. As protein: CASSVLSGGDTQYF.

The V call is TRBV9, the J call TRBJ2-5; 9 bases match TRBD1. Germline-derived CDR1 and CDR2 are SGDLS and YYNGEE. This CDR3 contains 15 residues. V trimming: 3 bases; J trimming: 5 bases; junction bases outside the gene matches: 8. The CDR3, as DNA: TGTGCCAGCAGCGAACGGACAGGGGATTTGGAGACCCAGTACTTC. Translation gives CASSERTGDLETQYF.

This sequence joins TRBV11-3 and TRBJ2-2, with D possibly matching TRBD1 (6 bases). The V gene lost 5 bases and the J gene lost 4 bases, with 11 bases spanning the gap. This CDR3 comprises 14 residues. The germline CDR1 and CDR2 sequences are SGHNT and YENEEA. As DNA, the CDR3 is TGTGCCAGCAGCCCCCGCAGGGGCACCGGGGAGCTGTTTTTT. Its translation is CASSPRRGTGELFF. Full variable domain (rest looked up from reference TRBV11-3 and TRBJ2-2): EAGVVQSPRYKIIEKKQPVAFWCNPISGHNTLYWYLQNLGQGPELLIRYENEEAVDDSQLPKDRFSAERLKGVDSTLKIQPAELGDSAVYLCASSPRRGTGELFFGEGSRLTVL.

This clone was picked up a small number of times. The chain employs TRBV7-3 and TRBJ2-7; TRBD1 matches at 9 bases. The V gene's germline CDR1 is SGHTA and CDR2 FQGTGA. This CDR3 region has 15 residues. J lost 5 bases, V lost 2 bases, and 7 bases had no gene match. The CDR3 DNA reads TGTGCCAGCAGCTTAGAGGGGGACAGGGTCCACGAGCAGTACTTC. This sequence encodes CASSLEGDRVHEQYF. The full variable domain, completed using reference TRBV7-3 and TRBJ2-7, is GAGVSQTPSNKVTEKGKYVELRCDPISGHTALYWYRQSLGQGPEFLIYFQGTGAADDSGLPNDRFFAVRPEGSVSTLKIQRTERGDSAVYLCASSLEGDRVHEQYFGPGTRLTVT.

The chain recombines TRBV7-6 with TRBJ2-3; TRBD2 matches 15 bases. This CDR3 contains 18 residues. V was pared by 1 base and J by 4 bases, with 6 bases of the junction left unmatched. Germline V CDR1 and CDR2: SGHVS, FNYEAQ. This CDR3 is CASSLEGLAGGLPDTQYF. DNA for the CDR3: TGTGCCAGCAGCTTAGAGGGACTAGCGGGGGGTCTCCCAGATACGCAGTATTTT.

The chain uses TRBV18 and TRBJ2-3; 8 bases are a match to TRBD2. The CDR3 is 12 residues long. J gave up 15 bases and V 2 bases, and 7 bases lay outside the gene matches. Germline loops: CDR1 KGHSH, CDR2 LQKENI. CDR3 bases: TGTGCCAGCTCACCAGGGGGACTAGGTGAATATTTT. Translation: CASSPGGLGEYF. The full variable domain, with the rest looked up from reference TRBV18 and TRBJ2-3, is NAGVMQNPRHLVRRRGQEARLRCSPMKGHSHVYWYRQLPEEGLKFMVYLQKENIIDESGMPKERFSAEFPKEGPSILRIQQVVRGDSAAYFCASSPGGLGEYFGPGTRLTVL.

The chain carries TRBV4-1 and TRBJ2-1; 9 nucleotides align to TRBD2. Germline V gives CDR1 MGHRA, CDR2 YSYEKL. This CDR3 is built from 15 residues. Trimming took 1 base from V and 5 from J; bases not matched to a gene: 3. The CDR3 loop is CASSQALAGHNEQFF. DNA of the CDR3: TGCGCCAGCAGCCAAGCACTAGCGGGCCACAATGAGCAGTTCTTC.

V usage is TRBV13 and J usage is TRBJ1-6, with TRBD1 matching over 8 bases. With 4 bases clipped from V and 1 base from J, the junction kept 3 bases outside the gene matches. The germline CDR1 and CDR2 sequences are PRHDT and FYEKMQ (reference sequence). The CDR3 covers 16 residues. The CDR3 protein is CASSSTGGSYNSPLHF. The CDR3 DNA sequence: TGTGCCAGCAGCTCAACAGGGGGTTCCTATAATTCACCCCTCCACTTT. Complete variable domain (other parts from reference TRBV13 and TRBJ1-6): AAGVIQSPRHLIKEKRETATLKCYPIPRHDTVYWYQQGPGQDPQFLISFYEKMQSDKGSIPDRFSAQQFSDYHSELNMSSLELGDSALYFCASSSTGGSYNSPLHFGNGTRLTVT.

CDR3 bases: TGCGCCAGCACCGTGACTAGCGGGGGCACCGGGGAGCTGTTTTTT. Protein product: CASTVTSGGTGELFF. This sequence joins TRBV5-1 and TRBJ2-2; 12 bases map to TRBD2. CDR1 SGHRS and CDR2 YFSETQ come from the germline V gene. V shed 6 bases, J shed 4 bases, and the junction held 4 bases outside the gene matches. This CDR3 has 15 residues.

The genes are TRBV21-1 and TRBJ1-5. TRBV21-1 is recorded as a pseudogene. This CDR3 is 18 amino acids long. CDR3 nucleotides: TGTGCCAGCAGCAAGTCCCCCCAAGAGGCTTATAGCAATCAGCCCCAGCATTTT. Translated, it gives CASSKSPQEAYSNQPQHF.

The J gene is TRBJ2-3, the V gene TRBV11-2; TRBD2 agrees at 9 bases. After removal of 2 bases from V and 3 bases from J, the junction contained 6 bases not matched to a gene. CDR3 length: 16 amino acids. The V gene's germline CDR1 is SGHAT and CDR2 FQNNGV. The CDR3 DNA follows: TGTGCCAGCAGCTTAAGGGCTAGCGGGGTGACAGATACGCAGTATTTT. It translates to CASSLRASGVTDTQYF.

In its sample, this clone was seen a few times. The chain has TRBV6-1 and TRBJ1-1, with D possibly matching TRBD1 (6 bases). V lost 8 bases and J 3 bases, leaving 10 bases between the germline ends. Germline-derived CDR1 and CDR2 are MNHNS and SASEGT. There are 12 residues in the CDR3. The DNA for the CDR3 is TGTGCCAGCGGGGGGGGCTACACTGAAGCTTTCTTT. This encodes CASGGGYTEAFF.

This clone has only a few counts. CDR3 DNA sequence: TGTGCCAGCAGCGAACAGGGGACCTATGGCTACACCTTC. The encoded protein is CASSEQGTYGYTF. The chain combines TRBV27 with TRBJ1-2; 7 bases line up with TRBD1. V gave up 6 bases and J gave up 4 bases; unmatched junction bases: 5. Germline CDR1 reads MNHEY; CDR2 reads SMNVEV (reference sequence). The CDR3 length is 13 residues.

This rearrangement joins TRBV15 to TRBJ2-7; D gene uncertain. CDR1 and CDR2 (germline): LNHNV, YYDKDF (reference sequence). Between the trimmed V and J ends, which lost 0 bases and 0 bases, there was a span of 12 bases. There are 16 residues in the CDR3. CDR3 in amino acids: CATSRDLAVDSYEQYF. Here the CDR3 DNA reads TGTGCCACCAGCAGAGATCTGGCCGTTGACTCCTACGAGCAGTACTTC.

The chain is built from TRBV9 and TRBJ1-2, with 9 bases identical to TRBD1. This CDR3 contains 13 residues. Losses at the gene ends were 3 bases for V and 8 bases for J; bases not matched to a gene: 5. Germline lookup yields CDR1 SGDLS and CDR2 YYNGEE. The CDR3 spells CASSAQGAEGYTF. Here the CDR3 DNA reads TGTGCCAGCAGCGCACAGGGGGCGGAAGGCTACACCTTC.

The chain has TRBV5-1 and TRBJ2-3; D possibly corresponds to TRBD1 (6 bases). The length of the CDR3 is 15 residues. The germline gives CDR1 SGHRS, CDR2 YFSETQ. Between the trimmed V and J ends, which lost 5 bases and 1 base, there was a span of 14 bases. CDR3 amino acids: CASSKGQLGTDTQYF. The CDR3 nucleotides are TGCGCCAGCAGTAAAGGACAGCTCGGCACAGATACGCAGTATTTT.

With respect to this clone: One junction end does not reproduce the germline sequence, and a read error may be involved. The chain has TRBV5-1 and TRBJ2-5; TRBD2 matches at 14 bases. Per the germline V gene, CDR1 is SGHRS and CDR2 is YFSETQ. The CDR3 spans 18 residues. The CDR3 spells CASSSSATSGGARETHYF. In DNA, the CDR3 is TGCGCCAGCAGCTCGTCCGCGACTAGCGGGGGGGCACGGGAGACCCATTACTTC.

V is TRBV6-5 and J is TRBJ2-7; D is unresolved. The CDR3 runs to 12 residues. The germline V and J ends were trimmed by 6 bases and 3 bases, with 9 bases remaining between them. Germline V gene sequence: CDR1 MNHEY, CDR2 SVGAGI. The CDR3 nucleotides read TGTGCCAGCAGCCTCCTTAGCTACGAGCAGTACTTC. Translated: CASSLLSYEQYF.

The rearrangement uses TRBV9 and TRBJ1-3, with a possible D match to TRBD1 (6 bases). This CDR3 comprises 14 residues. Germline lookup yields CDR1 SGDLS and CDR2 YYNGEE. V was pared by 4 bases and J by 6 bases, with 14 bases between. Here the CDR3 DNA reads TGTGCCAGCAGCAGCAAAGTGGGGGCAAACACCATATATTTT. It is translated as CASSSKVGANTIYF.

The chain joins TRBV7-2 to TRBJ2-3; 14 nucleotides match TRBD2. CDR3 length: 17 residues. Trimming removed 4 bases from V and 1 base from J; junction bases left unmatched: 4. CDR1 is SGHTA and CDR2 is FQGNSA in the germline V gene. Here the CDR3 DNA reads TGTGCCAGCAGCTCTGGGACTAGCGGGGGCGGCACAGATACGCAGTATTTT. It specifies CASSSGTSGGGTDTQYF.

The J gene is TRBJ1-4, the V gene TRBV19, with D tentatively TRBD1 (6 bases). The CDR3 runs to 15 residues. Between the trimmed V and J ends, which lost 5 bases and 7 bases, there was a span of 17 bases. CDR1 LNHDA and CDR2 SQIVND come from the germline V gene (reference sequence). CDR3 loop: CASSPGQLRGEKLFF. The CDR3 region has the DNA TGTGCCAGTAGTCCCGGACAGCTTAGGGGTGAAAAACTGTTTTTT.